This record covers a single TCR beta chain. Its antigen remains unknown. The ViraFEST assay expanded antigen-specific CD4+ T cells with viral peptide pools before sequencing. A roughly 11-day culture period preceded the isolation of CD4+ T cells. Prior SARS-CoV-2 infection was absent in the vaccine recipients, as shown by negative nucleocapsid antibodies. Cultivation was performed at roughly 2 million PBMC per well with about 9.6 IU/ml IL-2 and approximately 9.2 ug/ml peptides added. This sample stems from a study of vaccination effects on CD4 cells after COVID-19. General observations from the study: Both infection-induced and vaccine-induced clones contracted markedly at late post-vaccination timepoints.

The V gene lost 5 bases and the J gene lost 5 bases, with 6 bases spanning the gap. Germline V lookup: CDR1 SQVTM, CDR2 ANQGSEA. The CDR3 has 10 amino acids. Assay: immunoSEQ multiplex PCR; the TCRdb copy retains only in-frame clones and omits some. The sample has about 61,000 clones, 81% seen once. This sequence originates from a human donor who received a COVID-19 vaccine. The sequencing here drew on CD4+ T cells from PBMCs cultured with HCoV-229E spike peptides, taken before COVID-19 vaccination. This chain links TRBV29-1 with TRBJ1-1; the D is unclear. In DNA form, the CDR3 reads TGCAGCGTTTCACAGACTGAAGCTTTCTTT. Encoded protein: CSVSQTEAFF.